This T cell receptor beta chain was recorded in a study of response to subunit inactivated influenza vaccine. Overall study results and limits: There was a suggestion from the authors that each seasonal influenza vaccination recruits few new T cells.

Trimming cost V 1 base and J 4 bases, with 14 bases left between them. Germline V lookup: CDR1 DFQATT, CDR2 SNEGSKA (reference sequence). The CDR3 runs 15 residues. A few counts support this clonotype. What it recognizes is unknown. TCRdb called the RT-PCR reads again in MiXCR, with one record for every CDR3 protein. Of 500,000 to 600,000 distinct CDR3 sequences in the sample, 12% were seen once. Here the sequenced sample was PBMCs from blood, taken on the day of vaccination. This clonotype was obtained from a man aged 50 to 59 who received an inactivated influenza vaccine. This chain links TRBV20-1 with TRBJ2-1; tentative D call: TRBD2 (6 bases). CDR3 nucleotide sequence: TGCAGTGCTAGAGGACTAGGTCGATTTTACAATGAGCAGTTCTTC. This encodes CSARGLGRFYNEQFF.